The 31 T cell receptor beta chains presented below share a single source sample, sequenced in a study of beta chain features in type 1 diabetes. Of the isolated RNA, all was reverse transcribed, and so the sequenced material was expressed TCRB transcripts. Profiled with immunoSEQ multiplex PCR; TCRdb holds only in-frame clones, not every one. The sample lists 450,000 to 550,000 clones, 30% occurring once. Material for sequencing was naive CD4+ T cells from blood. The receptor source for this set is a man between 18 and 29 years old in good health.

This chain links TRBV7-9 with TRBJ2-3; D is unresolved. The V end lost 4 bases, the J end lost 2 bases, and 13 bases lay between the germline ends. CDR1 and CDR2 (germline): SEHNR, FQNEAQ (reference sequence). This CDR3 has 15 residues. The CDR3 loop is CASSYGSTYTDTQYF. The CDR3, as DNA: TGTGCCAGCAGCTACGGGTCGACATACACAGATACGCAGTATTTT. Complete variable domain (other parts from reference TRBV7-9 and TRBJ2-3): DTGVSQNPRHKITKRGQNVTFRCDPISEHNRLYWYRQTLGQGPEFLTYFQNEAQLEKSRLLSDRFSAERPKGSFSTLEIQRTEQGDSAMYLCASSYGSTYTDTQYFGPGTRLTVL.

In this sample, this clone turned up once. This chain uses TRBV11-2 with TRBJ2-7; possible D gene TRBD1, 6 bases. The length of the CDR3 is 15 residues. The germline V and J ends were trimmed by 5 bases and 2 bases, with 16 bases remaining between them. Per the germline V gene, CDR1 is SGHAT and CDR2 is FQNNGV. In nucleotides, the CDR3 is TGTGCCAGCAGCCTTCTCTCGGGACACCCCTACGAGCAGTACTTC. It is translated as CASSLLSGHPYEQYF.

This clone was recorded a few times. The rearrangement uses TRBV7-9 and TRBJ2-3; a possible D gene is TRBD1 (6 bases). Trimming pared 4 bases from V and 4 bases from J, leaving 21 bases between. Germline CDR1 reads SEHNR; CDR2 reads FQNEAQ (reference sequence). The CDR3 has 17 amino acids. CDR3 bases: TGTGCCAGCAGCTCAGACCGAGGCAGGGGTGAGGCAGATACGCAGTATTTT. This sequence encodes CASSSDRGRGEADTQYF.

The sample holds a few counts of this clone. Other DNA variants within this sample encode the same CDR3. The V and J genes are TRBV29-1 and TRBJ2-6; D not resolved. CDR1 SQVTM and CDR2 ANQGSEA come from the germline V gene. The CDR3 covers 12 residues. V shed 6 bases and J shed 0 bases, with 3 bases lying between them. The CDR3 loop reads CSVDSGANVLTF. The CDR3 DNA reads TGCAGCGTGGACTCTGGGGCCAACGTCCTGACTTTC.

The CDR3 loop reads CASSYRGVSNQPQHF. DNA for the CDR3: TGTGCCAGCAGCTACAGGGGTGTTAGCAATCAGCCCCAGCATTTT. The gene calls are TRBV2 and TRBJ1-5, with TRBD1 matching 7 bases. The V segment lost 6 bases and the J segment 0 bases; nucleotides outside the gene matches: 5. The germline V gene has CDR1 SNHLY and CDR2 FYNNEI. This CDR3 is built from 15 residues.

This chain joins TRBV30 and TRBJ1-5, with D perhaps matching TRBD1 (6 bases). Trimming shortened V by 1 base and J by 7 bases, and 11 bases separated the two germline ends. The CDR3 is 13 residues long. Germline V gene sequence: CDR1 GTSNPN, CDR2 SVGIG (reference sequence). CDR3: CAWSAGARQPQHF. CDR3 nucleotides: TGTGCCTGGAGTGCGGGGGCGAGGCAGCCCCAGCATTTT.

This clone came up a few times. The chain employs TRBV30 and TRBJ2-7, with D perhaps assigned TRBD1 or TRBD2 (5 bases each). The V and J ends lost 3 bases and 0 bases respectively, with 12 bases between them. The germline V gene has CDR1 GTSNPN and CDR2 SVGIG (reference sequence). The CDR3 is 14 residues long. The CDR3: CAWRRDRSSYEQYF. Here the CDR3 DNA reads TGTGCCTGGAGACGGGACCGGAGCTCCTACGAGCAGTACTTC.

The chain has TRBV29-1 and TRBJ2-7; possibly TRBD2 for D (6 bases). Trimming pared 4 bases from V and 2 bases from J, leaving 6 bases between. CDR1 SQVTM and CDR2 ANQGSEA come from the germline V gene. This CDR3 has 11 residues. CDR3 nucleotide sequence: TGCAGCGTTGGGAGGGCCTACGAGCAGTACTTC. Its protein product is CSVGRAYEQYF.

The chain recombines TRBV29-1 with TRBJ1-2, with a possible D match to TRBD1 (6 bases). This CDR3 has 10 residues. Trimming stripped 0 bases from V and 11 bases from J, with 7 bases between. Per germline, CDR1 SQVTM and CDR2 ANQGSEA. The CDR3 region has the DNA TGCAGCGTTGAAGAAGGGGGTTACACCTTC. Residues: CSVEEGGYTF.

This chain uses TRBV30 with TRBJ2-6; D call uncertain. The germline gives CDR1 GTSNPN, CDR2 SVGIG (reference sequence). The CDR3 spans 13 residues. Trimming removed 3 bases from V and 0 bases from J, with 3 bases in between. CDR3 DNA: TGTGCCTGGAGACACTCTGGGGCCAACGTCCTGACTTTC. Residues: CAWRHSGANVLTF. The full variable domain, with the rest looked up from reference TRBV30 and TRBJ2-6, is SQTIHQWPATLVQPVGSPLSLECTVEGTSNPNLYWYRQAAGRGLQLLFYSVGIGQISSEVPQNLSASRPQDRQFILSSKKLLLSDSGFYLCAWRHSGANVLTFGAGSRLTVL.

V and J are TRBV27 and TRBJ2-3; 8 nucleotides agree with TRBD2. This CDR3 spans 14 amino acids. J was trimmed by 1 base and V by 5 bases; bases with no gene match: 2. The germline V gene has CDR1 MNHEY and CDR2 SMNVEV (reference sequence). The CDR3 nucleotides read TGTGCCAGCAGTGTACTAGCGGGCACAGATACGCAGTATTTT. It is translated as CASSVLAGTDTQYF.

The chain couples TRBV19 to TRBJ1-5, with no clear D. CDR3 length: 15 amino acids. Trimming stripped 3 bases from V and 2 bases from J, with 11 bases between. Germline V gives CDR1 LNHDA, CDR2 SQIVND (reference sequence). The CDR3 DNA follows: TGTGCCAGTAGTATCCTAATGGCGGGCAATCAGCCCCAGCATTTT. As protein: CASSILMAGNQPQHF.

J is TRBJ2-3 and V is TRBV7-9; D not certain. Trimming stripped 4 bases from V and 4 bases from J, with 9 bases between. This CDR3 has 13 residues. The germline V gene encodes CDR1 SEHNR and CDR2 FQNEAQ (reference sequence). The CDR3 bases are TGTGCCAGCAGCTCCGACTCCCCAGATACGCAGTATTTT. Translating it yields CASSSDSPDTQYF.

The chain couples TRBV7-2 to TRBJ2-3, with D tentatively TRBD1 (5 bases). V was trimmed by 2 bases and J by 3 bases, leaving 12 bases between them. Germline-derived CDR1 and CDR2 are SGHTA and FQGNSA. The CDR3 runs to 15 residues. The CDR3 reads CASSLSGAPTDTQYF. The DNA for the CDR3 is TGTGCCAGCAGCTTAAGTGGGGCCCCGACAGATACGCAGTATTTT. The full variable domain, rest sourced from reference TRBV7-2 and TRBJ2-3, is GAGVSQSPSNKVTEKGKDVELRCDPISGHTALYWYRQSLGQGLEFLIYFQGNSAPDKSGLPSDRFSAERTGGSVSTLTIQRTQQEDSAVYLCASSLSGAPTDTQYFGPGTRLTVL.

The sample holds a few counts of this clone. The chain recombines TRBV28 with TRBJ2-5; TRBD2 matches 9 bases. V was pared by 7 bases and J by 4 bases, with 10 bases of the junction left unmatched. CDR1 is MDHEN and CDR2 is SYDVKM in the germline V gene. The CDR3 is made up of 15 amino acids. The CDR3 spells CASNNAGGPGETQYF. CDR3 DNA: TGTGCCAGCAACAATGCGGGAGGGCCGGGAGAGACCCAGTACTTC.

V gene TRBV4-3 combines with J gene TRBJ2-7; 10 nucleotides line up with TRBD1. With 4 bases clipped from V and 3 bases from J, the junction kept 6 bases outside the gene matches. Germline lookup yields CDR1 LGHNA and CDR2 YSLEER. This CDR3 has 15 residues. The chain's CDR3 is CASSRDRDRGYEQYF. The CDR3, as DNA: TGCGCCAGCAGCCGCGATAGGGACAGGGGCTACGAGCAGTACTTC.

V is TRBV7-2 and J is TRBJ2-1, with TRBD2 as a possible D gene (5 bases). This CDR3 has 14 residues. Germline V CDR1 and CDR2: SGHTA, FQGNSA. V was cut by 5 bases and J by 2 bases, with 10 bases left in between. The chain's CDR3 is CASSARGAYNEQFF. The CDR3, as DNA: TGTGCCAGCAGCGCCCGGGGAGCCTACAATGAGCAGTTCTTC.

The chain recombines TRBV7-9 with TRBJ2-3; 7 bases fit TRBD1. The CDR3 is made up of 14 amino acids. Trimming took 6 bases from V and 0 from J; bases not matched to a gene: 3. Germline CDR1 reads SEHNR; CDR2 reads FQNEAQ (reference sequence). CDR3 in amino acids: CASRPGQSTDTQYF. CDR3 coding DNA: TGTGCCAGCAGACCGGGACAGAGCACAGATACGCAGTATTTT. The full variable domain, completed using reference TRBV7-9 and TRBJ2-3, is DTGVSQNPRHKITKRGQNVTFRCDPISEHNRLYWYRQTLGQGPEFLTYFQNEAQLEKSRLLSDRFSAERPKGSFSTLEIQRTEQGDSAMYLCASRPGQSTDTQYFGPGTRLTVL.

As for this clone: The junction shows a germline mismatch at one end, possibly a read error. CDR3 region: CAWSAQGHGTHHF. CDR3 nucleotides: TGTGCCTGGAGCGCCCAAGGACATGGTACCCATCATTTT. V gene TRBV30 combines with J gene TRBJ1-5; a possible D gene is TRBD1 (5 bases). CDR1 and CDR2 (germline): GTSNPN, SVGIG (reference sequence). The CDR3 has 13 amino acids.

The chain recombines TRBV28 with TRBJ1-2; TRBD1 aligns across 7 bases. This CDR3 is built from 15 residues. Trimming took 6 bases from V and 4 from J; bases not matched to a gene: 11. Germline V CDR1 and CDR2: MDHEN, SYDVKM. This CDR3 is CASSSTGRKGYGYTF. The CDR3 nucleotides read TGTGCCAGCAGCTCGACAGGGCGTAAAGGCTATGGCTACACCTTC.

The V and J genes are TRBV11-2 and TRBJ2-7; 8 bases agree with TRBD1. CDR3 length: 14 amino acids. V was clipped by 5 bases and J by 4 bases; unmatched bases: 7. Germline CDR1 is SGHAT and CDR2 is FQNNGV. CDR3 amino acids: CASSLETGEYEQYF. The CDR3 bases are TGTGCCAGCAGCCTCGAGACAGGGGAATACGAGCAGTACTTC.

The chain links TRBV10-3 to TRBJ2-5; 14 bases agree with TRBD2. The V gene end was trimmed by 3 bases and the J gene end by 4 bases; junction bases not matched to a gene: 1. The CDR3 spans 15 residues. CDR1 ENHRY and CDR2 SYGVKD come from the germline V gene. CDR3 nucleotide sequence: TGTGCCATCAGTGAAGGGACTAGCGGGAGAGAGACCCAGTACTTC. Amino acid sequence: CAISEGTSGRETQYF.

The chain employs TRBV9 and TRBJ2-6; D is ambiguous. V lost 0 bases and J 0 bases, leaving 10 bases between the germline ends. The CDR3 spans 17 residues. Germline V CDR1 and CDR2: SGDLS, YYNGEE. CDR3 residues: CASSVAPVASGANVLTF. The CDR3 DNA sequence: TGTGCCAGCAGCGTAGCTCCCGTTGCCTCTGGGGCCAACGTCCTGACTTTC. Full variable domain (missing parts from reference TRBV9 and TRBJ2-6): DSGVTQTPKHLITATGQRVTLRCSPRSGDLSVYWYQQSLDQGLQFLIQYYNGEERAKGNILERFSAQQFPDLHSELNLSSLELGDSALYFCASSVAPVASGANVLTFGAGSRLTVL.

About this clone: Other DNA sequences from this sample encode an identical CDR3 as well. The CDR3 sequence: CASSVAGDSYNEQFF. The CDR3 DNA follows: TGTGCCAGCAGCGTAGCGGGAGACTCCTACAATGAGCAGTTCTTC. The gene calls are TRBV9 and TRBJ2-1, with D possibly TRBD2 on 6 matching bases. The CDR3 consists of 15 residues. The V end lost 0 bases, the J end lost 0 bases, and 7 bases lay between the germline ends. Germline assignment: CDR1 SGDLS and CDR2 YYNGEE.

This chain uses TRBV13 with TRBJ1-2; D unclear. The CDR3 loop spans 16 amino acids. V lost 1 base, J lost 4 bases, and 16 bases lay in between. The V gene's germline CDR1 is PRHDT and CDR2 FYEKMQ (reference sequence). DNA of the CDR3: TGTGCCAGCAGCTTAGTGACGTCCGGCGGGAGCTATGGCTACACCTTC. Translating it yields CASSLVTSGGSYGYTF.

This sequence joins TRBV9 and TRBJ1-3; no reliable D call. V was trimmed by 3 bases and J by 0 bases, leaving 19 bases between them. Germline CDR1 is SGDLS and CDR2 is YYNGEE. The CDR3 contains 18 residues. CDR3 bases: TGTGCCAGCAGCGGAGGAGGTCGCACTCGCCTCTCTGGAAACACCATATATTTT. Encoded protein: CASSGGGRTRLSGNTIYF.

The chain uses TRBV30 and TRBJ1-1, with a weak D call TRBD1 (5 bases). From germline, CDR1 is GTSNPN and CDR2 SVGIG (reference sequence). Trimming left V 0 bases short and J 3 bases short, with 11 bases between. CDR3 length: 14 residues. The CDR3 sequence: CAWSVRTSDTEAFF. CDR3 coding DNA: TGTGCCTGGAGTGTAAGGACATCGGACACTGAAGCTTTCTTT.

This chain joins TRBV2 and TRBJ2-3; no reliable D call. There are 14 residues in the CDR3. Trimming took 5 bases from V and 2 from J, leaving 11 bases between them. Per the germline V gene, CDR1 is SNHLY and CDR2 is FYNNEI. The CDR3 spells CASSSRSYTDTQYF. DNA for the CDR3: TGTGCCAGCAGTTCCCGGTCATACACAGATACGCAGTATTTT.

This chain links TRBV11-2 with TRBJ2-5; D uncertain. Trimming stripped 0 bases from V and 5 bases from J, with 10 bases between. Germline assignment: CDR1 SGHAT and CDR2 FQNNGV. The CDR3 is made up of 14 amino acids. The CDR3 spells CASSLDLDRETQYF. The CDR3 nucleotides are TGTGCCAGCAGCTTAGATCTTGACCGGGAGACCCAGTACTTC. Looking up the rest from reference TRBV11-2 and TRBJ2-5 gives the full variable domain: EAGVAQSPRYKIIEKRQSVAFWCNPISGHATLYWYQQILGQGPKLLIQFQNNGVVDDSQLPKDRFSAERLKGVDSTLKIQPAKLEDSAVYLCASSLDLDRETQYFGPGTRLLVL.

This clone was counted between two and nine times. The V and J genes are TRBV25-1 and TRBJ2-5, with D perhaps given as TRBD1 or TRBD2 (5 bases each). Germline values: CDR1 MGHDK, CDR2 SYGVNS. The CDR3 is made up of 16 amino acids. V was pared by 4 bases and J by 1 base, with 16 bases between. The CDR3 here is CASSGLDRGVQETQYF. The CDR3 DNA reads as TGTGCCAGCAGTGGATTAGACAGAGGGGTCCAAGAGACCCAGTACTTC.

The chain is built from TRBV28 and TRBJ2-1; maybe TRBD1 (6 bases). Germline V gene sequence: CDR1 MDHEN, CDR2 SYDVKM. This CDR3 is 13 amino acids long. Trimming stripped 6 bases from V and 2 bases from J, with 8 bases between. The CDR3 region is CASRRGTYNEQFF. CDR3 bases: TGTGCCAGCAGGAGGGGGACCTACAATGAGCAGTTCTTC.